This TCR beta chain was obtained from a study of shared clonotypes between healthy human individuals. This CDR3 is 15 amino acids long. The ends were cut back, 4 bases at V and 3 bases at J, with 12 bases in the middle. Germline lookup yields CDR1 SGHAT and CDR2 FQNNGV. Method: immunoSEQ multiplex PCR; TCRdb's copy keeps in-frame clones and lacks some. This sample has around 2,000,000 clones, with approximately 95% found just once. CD4+ cells yielded CD45RA+ naive and CD45RA-negative memory subsets. For this clone: Its target is unknown.

Study-wide results and limits: Shared clonotypes: about 5.3% naive CD4, about 4% naive CD8, less than 2.5% memory CD4, roughly 0.4% memory CD8. It was only blood that was sampled, and tissue repertoires likely differ.

The sequence derives from a man younger than 35 in good health. This chain connects TRBV11-2 to TRBJ1-4; no clear D. The sequenced sample was naive CD4+ T cells sorted from blood. Subset here: CD45RA+ positively selected. CDR3 DNA sequence: TGTGCCAGCAGCTCAGACGGGTCAGCTAATGAAAAACTGTTTTTT. As protein: CASSSDGSANEKLFF.